Presented here are 20 T cell receptor beta chains from one specimen sequenced in a study of cytomegalovirus exposure and HLA in healthy donors. The PCR contained 60 Vbeta and 13 Jbeta primers. Sequencing was performed with immunoSEQ multiplex PCR; in TCRdb, only in-frame clones are kept and a portion is missing. Altogether about 93,000 clones are present, 78% being singletons, with the ten largest covering 3% to 3.5%. Sequencing was performed on PBMCs. The source of these receptors is a woman aged 35 to 49 in good health and CMV-seronegative.

The chain employs TRBV5-1 and TRBJ1-2, with D tentatively TRBD1 (6 bases). CDR1 and CDR2 from the germline V gene are SGHRS and YFSETQ. V was clipped by 4 bases and J by 4 bases, with 17 bases between them. The CDR3 length is 15 residues. DNA of the CDR3: TGCGCCAGCAGCCGGGAAGGTTTAGGGGGCTATGGCTACACCTTC. Its protein is CASSREGLGGYGYTF. Supplemented by reference TRBV5-1 and TRBJ1-2, the full variable domain reads KAGVTQTPRYLIKTRGQQVTLSCSPISGHRSVSWYQQTPGQGLQFLFEYFSETQRNKGNFPGRFSGRQFSNSRSEMNVSTLELGDSALYLCASSREGLGGYGYTFGSGTRLTVV.

This clone is labeled as medium-sized. The same CDR3 arises from other DNA sequences in this sample as well. This chain connects TRBV27 to TRBJ1-1; D ambiguous. Trimming took 4 bases from V and 3 from J, leaving 3 bases between them. The CDR3 loop spans 11 amino acids. The germline CDR1 and CDR2 sequences are MNHEY and SMNVEV (reference sequence). In DNA form, the CDR3 reads TGTGCCAGCAGTTCTTACACTGAAGCTTTCTTT. Its protein product is CASSSYTEAFF.

The rearrangement links TRBV9 to TRBJ2-3; TRBD2 matches at 9 bases. The CDR3 covers 15 residues. Trimming at V came to 0 bases and at J to 4 bases, leaving 3 bases not matched to a gene. Germline assignment: CDR1 SGDLS and CDR2 YYNGEE. CDR3 protein: CASSVGTSVADTQYF. The CDR3 DNA reads as TGTGCCAGCAGCGTAGGGACTAGCGTAGCAGATACGCAGTATTTT.

This clone was found a few times. The chain combines TRBV11-2 with TRBJ1-1, with D tentatively TRBD1 (6 bases). Germline V gives CDR1 SGHAT, CDR2 FQNNGV. The CDR3 sequence is 16 residues long. Trimming took off 3 bases at V and 4 bases at J, with 18 bases between the two ends. DNA for the CDR3: TGTGCCAGCAGCTTCCGCTCAGGGGTGCGCATCACTGAAGCTTTCTTT. Translated, it gives CASSFRSGVRITEAFF.

V usage is TRBV9 and J usage is TRBJ2-3; 9 bases map to TRBD2. This CDR3 is 16 amino acids long. Germline lookup yields CDR1 SGDLS and CDR2 YYNGEE. The trim removed 0 bases at V and 2 bases at J, leaving 4 bases unmatched. The CDR3 nucleotides are TGTGCCAGCAGCGTAGCGGCGGGAGGGCTCACAGATACGCAGTATTTT. It is translated as CASSVAAGGLTDTQYF.

This clone was seen just once. This rearrangement joins TRBV30 to TRBJ2-2, with D perhaps TRBD2 (5 bases). The CDR3 spans 14 residues. V lost 3 bases and J 3 bases, leaving 11 bases between the germline ends. The germline V gene has CDR1 GTSNPN and CDR2 SVGIG (reference sequence). The CDR3 nucleotides read TGTGCCTGGAGCTTCGGGATTTACACCGGGGAGCTGTTTTTT. The encoded protein is CAWSFGIYTGELFF.

This clone was seen more than once but under ten times. J is TRBJ2-6 and V is TRBV6-1; unclear D gene. The CDR3 contains 17 residues. Trimming cost V 1 base and J 4 bases, with 14 bases left between them. Germline V gives CDR1 MNHNS, CDR2 SASEGT. The CDR3 DNA reads TGTGCCAGCAGTGAAGGTTTACGGGTATCCGGGGCCAACGTCCTGACTTTC. It specifies CASSEGLRVSGANVLTF.

The chain has TRBV5-4 and TRBJ2-5; D perhaps matches TRBD2 (5 bases). The V gene's germline CDR1 is SGHNT and CDR2 YYREEE (reference sequence). V lost 1 base and J 2 bases, leaving 9 bases between the germline ends. The CDR3 spans 14 residues. The CDR3 protein is CASSLRSGQETQYF. The CDR3 nucleotides read TGTGCCAGCAGCTTGCGGAGCGGACAAGAGACCCAGTACTTC.

This clone came up a few times. Other DNA sequences in this sample translate to the same CDR3. The gene calls are TRBV6-6 and TRBJ2-1; no firm D call. This CDR3 has 13 residues. V gave up 0 bases and J gave up 6 bases, with 6 bases separating them. The germline V gene encodes CDR1 MNHNY and CDR2 SVGAGI (reference sequence). CDR3 in DNA: TGTGCCAGCAGTTACTCGAGAGGCAATGAGCAGTTCTTC. Translated: CASSYSRGNEQFF.

This chain uses TRBV19 with TRBJ2-2; TRBD1 agrees at 9 bases. CDR3 length: 15 residues. V gave up 5 bases and J gave up 5 bases; unmatched junction bases: 6. Germline-derived CDR1 and CDR2 are LNHDA and SQIVND (reference sequence). CDR3 in DNA: TGTGCCAGTAGTTTGGGACAGGGAGTGACCGGGGAGCTGTTTTTT. It is translated as CASSLGQGVTGELFF.

The chain couples TRBV30 to TRBJ2-3, with D tentatively TRBD1 (5 bases). The CDR3 spans 11 residues. Trimming took 5 bases from V and 7 from J, leaving 10 bases between them. Per germline, CDR1 GTSNPN and CDR2 SVGIG (reference sequence). DNA for the CDR3: TGTGCCTGGGCAGGGTCAAATACGCAGTATTTT. Translation: CAWAGSNTQYF.

The V call is TRBV9, the J call TRBJ1-1; possibly TRBD1 for D (5 bases). The CDR3 is 14 amino acids. Germline assignment: CDR1 SGDLS and CDR2 YYNGEE. With 5 bases removed from V and 1 base from J, the gap between germline ends came to 12 bases. The chain's CDR3 is CASSEGDSNTEAFF. Here the CDR3 DNA reads TGTGCCAGCAGTGAAGGGGACTCGAACACTGAAGCTTTCTTT.

V gene TRBV7-6 combines with J gene TRBJ1-3, with TRBD1 matching 7 bases. V was clipped by 5 bases and J by 5 bases; unmatched bases: 3. The CDR3 is 13 amino acids. Per the germline V gene, CDR1 is SGHVS and CDR2 is FNYEAQ. The DNA of the CDR3 is TGTGCCAGCAGCCCGGGACAGAGAAACACCATATATTTT. Its translation is CASSPGQRNTIYF.

The CDR3 loop is CASSVTVAGGIETQYF. Here the CDR3 DNA reads TGTGCCAGCAGTGTGACCGTAGCGGGAGGGATCGAGACCCAGTACTTC. The chain employs TRBV28 and TRBJ2-5; 11 bases match TRBD2. The CDR3 is made up of 16 amino acids. The germline gives CDR1 MDHEN, CDR2 SYDVKM. The J segment lost 5 bases and the V segment lost 5 bases, leaving 10 bases of the junction unmatched.

The chain is built from TRBV28 and TRBJ1-4; 9 bases agree with TRBD1. J was trimmed by 7 bases and V by 6 bases; bases with no gene match: 6. Germline loops: CDR1 MDHEN, CDR2 SYDVKM. The CDR3 extends over 14 amino acids. The CDR3 DNA reads as TGTGCCAGCAGATCAGGACAGGGGCGTGAAAAACTGTTTTTT. Translating gives CASRSGQGREKLFF.

V is TRBV6-1 and J is TRBJ1-5; D might be TRBD1 (5 bases). The CDR3 consists of 19 residues. Germline V gene data show CDR1 as MNHNS and CDR2 as SASEGT. Trimming pared 4 bases from V and 1 base from J, leaving 23 bases between. The CDR3 here is CASSGKTVSTQQSNQPQHF. The CDR3 DNA follows: TGTGCCAGCAGTGGAAAGACAGTATCGACGCAACAAAGCAATCAGCCCCAGCATTTT.

This clone was seen once. The chain uses TRBV28 and TRBJ1-4, with TRBD1 as a possible D gene (5 bases). Germline V gene sequence: CDR1 MDHEN, CDR2 SYDVKM. V lost 2 bases, J lost 4 bases, and 20 bases lay in between. The CDR3 runs to 18 residues. The chain's CDR3 is CASSLTSQTAIYNEKLFF. The CDR3 DNA sequence: TGTGCCAGCAGTTTAACCTCCCAGACAGCTATTTATAATGAAAAACTGTTTTTT.

The sample holds one count of this clone. This sequence joins TRBV6-6 and TRBJ1-2, with 9 positions matching TRBD1. CDR3 length equals 15 residues. After removal of 4 bases from V and 3 bases from J, the junction contained 6 bases not matched to a gene. CDR1 MNHNY and CDR2 SVGAGI come from the germline V gene (reference sequence). In DNA, the CDR3 is TGTGCCAGCAGTTCCTTGGACAGGGGACACTATGGCTACACCTTC. This encodes CASSSLDRGHYGYTF.

The V gene is TRBV15, the J gene TRBJ1-2; the D gene is possibly TRBD1 (5 bases). Between the trimmed V and J ends, which lost 3 bases and 7 bases, there was a span of 24 bases. From germline, CDR1 is LNHNV and CDR2 YYDKDF (reference sequence). This CDR3 has 17 amino acids. In DNA, the CDR3 is TGTGCCACCAGCAGTGCCCTCGGTATACGGGGGAGACTTGGCTACACCTTC. It yields the protein CATSSALGIRGRLGYTF.

This clone was detected only once. The chain recombines TRBV7-8 with TRBJ2-5; 7 bases are a match to TRBD1. J gave up 5 bases and V 3 bases, and 9 bases lay outside the gene matches. CDR1 is SGHVS and CDR2 is FQNEAQ in the germline V gene. The CDR3 has 15 residues. This CDR3 reads CASSFKNRGWETQYF. CDR3 nucleotides: TGTGCCAGCAGCTTCAAAAACAGGGGATGGGAGACCCAGTACTTC.